The clone carrying this TCR beta chain was found a few times. Its antigen is currently unknown. This entry comes from a study of blood T cells in healthy people across ages. Study-wide results and caveats: A roughly linear age-dependent decrease characterized TCR beta diversity per million T cells. Among long-lived donors, naive CD4+ cells were more numerous and diversity higher than in aged donors.

Primers used in a second PCR of roughly 6 to 12 cycles were a sample-barcoded 5' primer and a J-beta primer mix. TCRdb recomputed calls from the 5' RACE reads with MiXCR, one row per CDR3 protein. Here the sample spans 1.6 million or so distinct CDR3 sequences, about 31% being singletons. Total RNA, at least 5.5 micrograms per sample, was extracted from PBMCs. J gave up 3 bases and V 4 bases, and 10 bases lay outside the gene matches. The CDR3 sequence is 16 residues long. CDR1 is SGHDN, CDR2 FVKESK, per germline. The material sequenced was blood. The sequence derives from a woman in her twenties or thirties in good health. The V call is TRBV14, the J call TRBJ2-3; 7 bases align to TRBD1. This chain's CDR3 is CASSPNSGQLTDTQYF. CDR3 nucleotides: TGTGCCAGCAGCCCAAACTCGGGACAGCTAACAGATACGCAGTATTTT. Drawing the rest from reference TRBV14 and TRBJ2-3, the complete variable domain is EAGVTQFPSHSVIEKGQTVTLRCDPISGHDNLYWYRRVMGKEIKFLLHFVKESKQDESGMPNNRFLAERTGGTYSTLKVQPAELEDSGVYFCASSPNSGQLTDTQYFGPGTRLTVL.